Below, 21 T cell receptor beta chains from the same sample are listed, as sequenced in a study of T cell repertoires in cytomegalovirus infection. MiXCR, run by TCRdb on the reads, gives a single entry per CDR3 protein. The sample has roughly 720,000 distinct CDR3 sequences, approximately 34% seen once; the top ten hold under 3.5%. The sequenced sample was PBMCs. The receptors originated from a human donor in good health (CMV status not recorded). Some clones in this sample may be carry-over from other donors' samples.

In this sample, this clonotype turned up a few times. In DNA form, the CDR3 reads TGCAGTGCTGAGGGACCTATCAGGGGGGGATCCTACGAGCAGTACTTC. This gives the protein CSAEGPIRGGSYEQYF. The rearrangement uses TRBV20-1 and TRBJ2-7; TRBD1 or TRBD2 may be the D gene (7 bases each). This CDR3 is built from 16 residues. From germline, CDR1 is DFQATT and CDR2 SNEGSKA (reference sequence). The ends were cut back, 5 bases at V and 1 base at J, with 21 bases in the middle.

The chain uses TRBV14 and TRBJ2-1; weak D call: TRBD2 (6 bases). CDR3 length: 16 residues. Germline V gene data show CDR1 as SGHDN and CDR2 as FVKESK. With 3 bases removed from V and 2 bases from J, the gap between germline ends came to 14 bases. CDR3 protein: CASSHRAGGPYNEQFF. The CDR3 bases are TGTGCCAGCAGCCATCGGGCCGGGGGTCCCTACAATGAGCAGTTCTTC.

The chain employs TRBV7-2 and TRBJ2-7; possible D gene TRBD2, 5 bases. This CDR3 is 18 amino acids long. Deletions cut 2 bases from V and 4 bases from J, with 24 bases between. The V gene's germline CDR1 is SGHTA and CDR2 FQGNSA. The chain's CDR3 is CASSLIGAAGFRGYEQYF. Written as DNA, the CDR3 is TGTGCCAGCAGCTTAATAGGTGCGGCGGGCTTTCGTGGGTACGAGCAGTACTTC.

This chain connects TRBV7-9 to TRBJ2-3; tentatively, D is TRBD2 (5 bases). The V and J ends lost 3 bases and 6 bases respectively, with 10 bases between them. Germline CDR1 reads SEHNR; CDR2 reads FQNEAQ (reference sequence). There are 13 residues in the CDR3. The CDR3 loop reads CASSFGWEDTQYF. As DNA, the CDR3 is TGTGCCAGCAGCTTTGGGTGGGAGGATACGCAGTATTTT. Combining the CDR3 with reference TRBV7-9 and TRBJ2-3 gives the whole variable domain DTGVSQNPRHKITKRGQNVTFRCDPISEHNRLYWYRQTLGQGPEFLTYFQNEAQLEKSRLLSDRFSAERPKGSFSTLEIQRTEQGDSAMYLCASSFGWEDTQYFGPGTRLTVL.

The DNA for the CDR3 is TGTGCCAGCAGTTTCCTCCCTCCGCGGGAGACCCAGTACTTC. Translated: CASSFLPPRETQYF. The chain carries TRBV28 and TRBJ2-5; D not certain. Per germline, CDR1 MDHEN and CDR2 SYDVKM. The CDR3 totals 14 residues. V was clipped by 3 bases and J by 5 bases, with 13 bases between them.

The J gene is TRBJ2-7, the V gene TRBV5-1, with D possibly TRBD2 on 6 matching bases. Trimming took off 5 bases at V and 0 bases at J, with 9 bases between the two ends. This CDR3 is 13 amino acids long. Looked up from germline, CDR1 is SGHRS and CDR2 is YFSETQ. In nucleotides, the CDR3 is TGCGCCAGCAGTCCCGGGGGCTCCTACGAGCAGTACGTC. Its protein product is CASSPGGSYEQYV.

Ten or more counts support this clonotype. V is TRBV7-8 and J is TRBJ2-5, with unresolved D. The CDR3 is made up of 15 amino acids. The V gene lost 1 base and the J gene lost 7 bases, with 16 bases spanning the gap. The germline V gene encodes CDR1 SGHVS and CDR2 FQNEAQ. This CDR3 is CASSLGYHPNRTQYF. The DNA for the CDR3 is TGTGCCAGCAGCTTAGGCTACCACCCAAATAGGACCCAGTACTTC.

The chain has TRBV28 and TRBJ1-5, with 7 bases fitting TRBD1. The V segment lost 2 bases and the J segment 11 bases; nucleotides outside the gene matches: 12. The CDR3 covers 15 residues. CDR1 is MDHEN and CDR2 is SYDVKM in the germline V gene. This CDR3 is CASSLEQGMGVTQHF. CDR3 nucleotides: TGTGCCAGCAGTTTAGAACAGGGGATGGGTGTGACCCAGCATTTT.

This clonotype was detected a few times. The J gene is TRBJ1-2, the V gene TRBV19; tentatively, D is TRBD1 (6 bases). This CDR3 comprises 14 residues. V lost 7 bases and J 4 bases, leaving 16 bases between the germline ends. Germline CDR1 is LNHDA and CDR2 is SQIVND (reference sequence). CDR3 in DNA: TGTGCCAGTATTGTTACACAGGGCGGCTATGGCTACACCTTC. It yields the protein CASIVTQGGYGYTF.

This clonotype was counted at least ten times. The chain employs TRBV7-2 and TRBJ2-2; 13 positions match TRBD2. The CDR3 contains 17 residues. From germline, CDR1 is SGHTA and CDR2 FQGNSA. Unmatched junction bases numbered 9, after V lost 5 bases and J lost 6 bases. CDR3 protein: CASSPQLAGGPSGELFF. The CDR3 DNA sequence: TGTGCCAGCAGCCCCCAACTAGCGGGAGGGCCCTCCGGGGAGCTGTTTTTT.

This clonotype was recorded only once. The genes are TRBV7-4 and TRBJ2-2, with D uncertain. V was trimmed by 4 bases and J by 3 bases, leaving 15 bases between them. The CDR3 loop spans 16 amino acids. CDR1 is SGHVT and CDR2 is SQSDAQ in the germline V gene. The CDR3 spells CASSYSGSPHTGELFF. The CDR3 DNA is TGTGCCAGCAGCTACTCCGGGTCCCCCCACACCGGGGAGCTGTTTTTT.

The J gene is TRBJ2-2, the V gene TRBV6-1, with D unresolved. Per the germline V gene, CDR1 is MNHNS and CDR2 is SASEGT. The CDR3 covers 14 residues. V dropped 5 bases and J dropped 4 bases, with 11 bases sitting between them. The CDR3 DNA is TGTGCCAGCAGTTACGGCGTCACCACCGGGGAGCTGTTTTTT. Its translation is CASSYGVTTGELFF.

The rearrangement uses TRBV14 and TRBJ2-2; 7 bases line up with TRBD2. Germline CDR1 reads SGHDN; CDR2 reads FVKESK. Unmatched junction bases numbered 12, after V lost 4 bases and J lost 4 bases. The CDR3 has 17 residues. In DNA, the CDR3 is TGTGCCAGCAGCCTCCCACGAGGGAGGGAACCCACCGGGGAGCTGTTTTTT. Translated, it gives CASSLPRGREPTGELFF.

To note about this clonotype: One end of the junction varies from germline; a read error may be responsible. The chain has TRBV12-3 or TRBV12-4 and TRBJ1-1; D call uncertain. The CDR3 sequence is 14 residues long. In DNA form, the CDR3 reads TGTGCCAGCAGTCCCACGGACCTGAACACTGAAGATTTCTTT. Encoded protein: CASSPTDLNTEDFF.

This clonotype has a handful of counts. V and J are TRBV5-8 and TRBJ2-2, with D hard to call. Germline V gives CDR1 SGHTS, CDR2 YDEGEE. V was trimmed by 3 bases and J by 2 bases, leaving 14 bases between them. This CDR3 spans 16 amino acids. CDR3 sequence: CASSSWQVDNTGELFF. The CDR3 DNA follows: TGTGCCAGCAGCTCGTGGCAGGTTGATAACACCGGGGAGCTGTTTTTT.

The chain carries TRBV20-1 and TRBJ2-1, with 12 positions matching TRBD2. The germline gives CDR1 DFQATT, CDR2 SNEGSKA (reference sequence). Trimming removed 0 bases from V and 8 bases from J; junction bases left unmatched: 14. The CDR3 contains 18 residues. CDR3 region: CSARDSYPGLAGGYEQFF. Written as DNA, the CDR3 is TGCAGTGCTAGAGATTCCTATCCGGGACTAGCGGGTGGTTATGAGCAGTTCTTC.

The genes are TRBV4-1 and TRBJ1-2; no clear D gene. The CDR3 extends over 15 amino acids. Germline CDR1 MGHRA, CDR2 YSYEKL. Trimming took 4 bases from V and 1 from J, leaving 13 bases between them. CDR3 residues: CASSPEGFFNYGYTF. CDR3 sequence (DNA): TGCGCCAGCAGCCCAGAAGGATTTTTTAACTATGGCTACACCTTC.

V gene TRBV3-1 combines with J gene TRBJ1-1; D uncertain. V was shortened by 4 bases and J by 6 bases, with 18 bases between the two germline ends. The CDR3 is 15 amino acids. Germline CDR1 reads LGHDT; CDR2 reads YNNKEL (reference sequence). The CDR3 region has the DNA TGTGCCAGCAGCCGTGACGCCCCGGGGAGCGCTGAAGCTTTCTTT. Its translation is CASSRDAPGSAEAFF. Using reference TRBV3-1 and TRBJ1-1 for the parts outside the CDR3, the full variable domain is DTAVSQTPKYLVTQMGNDKSIKCEQNLGHDTMYWYKQDSKKFLKIMFSYNNKELIINETVPNRFSPKSPDKAHLNLHINSLELGDSAVYFCASSRDAPGSAEAFFGQGTRLTVV.

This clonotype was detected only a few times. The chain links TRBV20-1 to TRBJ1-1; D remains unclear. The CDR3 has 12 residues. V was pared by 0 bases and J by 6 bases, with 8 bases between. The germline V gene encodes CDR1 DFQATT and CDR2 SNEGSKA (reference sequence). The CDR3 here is CSARDLPSEAFF. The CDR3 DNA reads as TGCAGTGCTAGAGATCTCCCCTCTGAAGCTTTCTTT.

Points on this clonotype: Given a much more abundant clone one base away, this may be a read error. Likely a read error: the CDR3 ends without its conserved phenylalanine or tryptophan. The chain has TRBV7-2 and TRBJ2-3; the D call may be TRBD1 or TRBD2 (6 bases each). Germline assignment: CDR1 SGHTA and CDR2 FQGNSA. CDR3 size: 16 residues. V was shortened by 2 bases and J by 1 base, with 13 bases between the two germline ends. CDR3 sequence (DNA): TGTGCCAGCAGCTTACCCCCCGGGGGCGGCACAGATACGCAGTATTGT. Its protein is CASSLPPGGGTDTQYC.

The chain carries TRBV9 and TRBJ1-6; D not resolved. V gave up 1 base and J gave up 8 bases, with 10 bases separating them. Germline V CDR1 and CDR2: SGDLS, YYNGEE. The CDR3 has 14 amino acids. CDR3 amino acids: CASSVKGLDSPLHF. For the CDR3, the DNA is TGTGCCAGCAGCGTAAAAGGTCTAGATTCACCCCTCCACTTT.